Listed below are T cell receptor beta chains from one sample, sequenced in a study of T cell responses to AZD1222 COVID-19 vaccine. Using immunoSEQ multiplex PCR, the repertoire was profiled, and TCRdb retains in-frame clones only, with some absent. The table lists 100,000 to 150,000 clones, roughly 90% of them singletons. The source was peripheral blood, collected on day 0 of AZD1222 vaccination. The receptors were sampled from an adult in good health. CDR3s include the opening cysteine and the closing phenylalanine or tryptophan. A D gene is named only where the DNA matches it firmly. Part of the rows lack a size; the others show once, few, many or a class for expanded clones.

>TRBV6-5|TRBJ2-7|.|.
TGTGCCAGCAGTTATGGCAGGGGAGCCTACGAGCAGTACTTC
CASSYGRGAYEQYF
>TRBV27|TRBJ1-6|.|.
TGTGCCAGCAAAGCCCCCGACAGCCTAAGCGGTTCACCCCTCCACTTT
CASKAPDSLSGSPLHF
>TRBV19|TRBJ1-6|.|.
TGTGCCAGTAGTACCCCTCGACGGTCACCAACACCCCTCCACTTT
CASSTPRRSPTPLHF
>TRBV3-1/TRBV3-2|TRBJ1-1|.|.
TGTGCCAGCAGACCGGGACAGAACACTGAAGCTTTCTTT
CASRPGQNTEAFF
>TRBV7-8|TRBJ2-7|.|.
TGTGCCAGCAGCTTAGCGGCCAGGGTCATTTCCTACGAGCAGTACTTC
CASSLAARVISYEQYF
>TRBV6-5|TRBJ1-2|.|once
TGTGCCAGCAGCCCCACGACGGTGACATATGGCTACACCTTC
CASSPTTVTYGYTF
>TRBV7-8|TRBJ1-5|.|.
TGTGCCAGCAGCTTGGGTAATCAGCCCCAGCATTTT
CASSLGNQPQHF
>TRBV18|TRBJ2-2|.|.
TGTGCCAGCTCACCAAGTGGCACCGGGGAGCTGTTTTTT
CASSPSGTGELFF
>TRBV9|TRBJ2-3|.|once
TGTGCCAGCAGCCCTCCAGGGAGGAGCACAGATACGCAGTATTTT
CASSPPGRSTDTQYF
>TRBV7-2|TRBJ2-1|TRBD2|.
TGTGCCAGCAGCTTAAACCTGGCGGGAGATGAGCAGTTCTTC
CASSLNLAGDEQFF
>TRBV5-1|TRBJ2-3|TRBD2|.
TGCGCCAGCAGGAACAGATCGGGGGGAATGTGGAAGAGCACAGATACGCAGTATTTT
CASRNRSGGMWKSTDTQYF
>TRBV5-5|TRBJ2-2|.|few
TGTGCCAGCAGCTGGATTGGACAGTCCGGGGAGCTGTTTTTT
CASSWIGQSGELFF
>TRBV6-1|TRBJ2-7|.|.
TGTGCCAGCAGTGAGGTCGAGCAGTACTTC
CASSEVEQYF
>TRBV6-5|TRBJ1-1|.|.
TGTGCCAGCAGTTACAGAATTACGGTGAACACTGAAGCTTTCTTT
CASSYRITVNTEAFF
>TRBV27|TRBJ1-2|TRBD1|.
TGTGCCAGCAGCCGAGGACAGGGCCAGTATGGCTACACCTTC
CASSRGQGQYGYTF
>TRBV30|TRBJ1-6|.|.
TGTGCCTGGGCGGGCGGGAGCAGGGGAGTTTATAATTCACCCCTCCACTTT
CAWAGGSRGVYNSPLHF
>TRBV3-1/TRBV3-2|TRBJ2-1|.|.
TGTGCCAGCAGCCAAGATCGTGGAGCAGGGCCGTTCTTC
CASSQDRGAGPFF
>TRBV30|TRBJ1-5|.|.
TGTGCCTGGAGTGAAGGAAGGGCCCTTAGCAATCAGCCCCAGCATTTT
CAWSEGRALSNQPQHF
>TRBV2|TRBJ1-5|.|.
TGTGCCAGCAGTGCGCACAGGCTCAATCAGCCCCAGCATTTT
CASSAHRLNQPQHF
>TRBV6-4|TRBJ2-7|TRBD1|.
TGTGCCAGCAGTCAAACAGGGGAGTCCTACGAGCAGTACTTC
CASSQTGESYEQYF
>TRBV6-6|TRBJ1-5|.|.
TGTGCCAGCAGTTACGCCGGAAATCAGCCCCAGCATTTT
CASSYAGNQPQHF
>TRBV29-1|TRBJ2-2|TRBD1|.
TGCAGCGGGGGACAGGCGAACACCGGGGAGCTGTTTTTT
CSGGQANTGELFF
>TRBV15|TRBJ2-1|.|.
TGTGCCACCAGCAGAGGTTGGAAATACAATGAGCAGTTCTTC
CATSRGWKYNEQFF
>TRBV5-1|TRBJ1-1|TRBD1|.
TGCGCCAGCAGCCTCCAGCCGGGACAGGGGAACACTGAAGCTTTCTTT
CASSLQPGQGNTEAFF
>TRBV27|TRBJ2-1|.|.
TGTGCCAGCAGTTTATACCCGTTGGGTGAGCAGTTCTTC
CASSLYPLGEQFF
>TRBV6-1|TRBJ1-5|.|.
TGTGCCAGCAGTGATGGGCCAAGGTCAGGTGTGGCGCCCCAGCATTTT
CASSDGPRSGVAPQHF
>TRBV12-5|TRBJ1-1|.|.
TGTGCTAGTGGTTGGGGGTCCCGGGACATAGTCCCTAACACTGAAGCTTTCTTT
CASGWGSRDIVPNTEAFF
>TRBV10-3|TRBJ2-7|.|.
TGTGCCATCAGTGACAGTCGTGGCAGAACCTACGAGCAGTACTTC
CAISDSRGRTYEQYF
>TRBV4-1|TRBJ1-5|TRBD1|.
TGCGCCAGCAGCCAAGGATCAGGGGGCTGGAATAATCAGCCCCAGCATTTT
CASSQGSGGWNNQPQHF
>TRBV6-5|TRBJ1-2|TRBD1|.
TGTGCCAGCAGCCCCGGACAGGGAAGGAGCTATGGCTACACCTTC
CASSPGQGRSYGYTF
>TRBV6-5|TRBJ2-3|TRBD1|.
TGTGCCAGCAGTCCGGGGGGACAGGGGTCAGATACGCAGTATTTT
CASSPGGQGSDTQYF
>TRBV6-2/TRBV6-3|TRBJ2-7|TRBD2|.
TGTGCCAGCAGTTACGGGGGGGGCGAGCAGTACTTC
CASSYGGGEQYF
>TRBV5-1|TRBJ2-5|.|.
TGCGCCAGCGGGGGAGGTCAAGAGACCCAGTACTTC
CASGGGQETQYF
>TRBV2|TRBJ2-7|.|.
TGTGCCAGCAGATTCTTGGCAGGCCAGGGATCCTACGAGCAGTACTTC
CASRFLAGQGSYEQYF
>TRBV12-3/TRBV12-4|TRBJ1-5|TRBD1|.
TGTGCCAGCAGCGGACAGGGTGGACAGCCCCAGCATTTT
CASSGQGGQPQHF